The 18 T cell receptor beta chains given below trace back to one sample, sequenced in a study of early T cells in non-severe SARS-CoV-2 infection. TCRdb passed the 5' RACE reads through MiXCR, listing each CDR3 protein once. The data contain 90,000 or so distinct CDR3 sequences, 15% of them singletons. The source material was whole blood. The source of these receptors is an adult who was a healthcare worker with PCR-confirmed SARS-CoV-2 infection or an uninfected control (not recorded which).

This clonotype was recorded many times. This chain joins TRBV12-3 or TRBV12-4 and TRBJ2-1; D gene uncertain. The CDR3 sequence is 12 residues long. Trimming took off 4 bases at V and 10 bases at J, with 11 bases between the two ends. The CDR3 protein is CASSYGLWEQFF. CDR3 DNA: TGTGCCAGCAGTTACGGGCTCTGGGAGCAGTTCTTC.

Here the CDR3 reads CASSLVREETQYF. The CDR3 region has the DNA TGTGCCAGCAGCTTAGTAAGGGAAGAGACCCAGTACTTC. The rearrangement joins TRBV7-8 to TRBJ2-5, with D unresolved. CDR1 SGHVS and CDR2 FQNEAQ come from the germline V gene. This CDR3 comprises 13 residues. Between the trimmed V and J ends, which lost 1 base and 3 bases, there was a span of 6 bases.

This chain uses TRBV28 with TRBJ1-2, with D perhaps TRBD1 (5 bases). The CDR3 length is 12 residues. V was trimmed by 6 bases and J by 4 bases, leaving 9 bases between them. Germline-derived CDR1 and CDR2 are MDHEN and SYDVKM. CDR3 protein: CASSDRTYGYTF. CDR3 DNA sequence: TGTGCCAGCAGCGACAGAACCTATGGCTACACCTTC.

This clonotype was seen a handful of times. The gene calls are TRBV7-9 and TRBJ2-5; the D is unclear. The CDR3 is 12 amino acids. Trimming left V 8 bases short and J 4 bases short, with 11 bases between. Looked up from germline, CDR1 is SEHNR and CDR2 is FQNEAQ (reference sequence). CDR3 in DNA: TGTGCCAGCGGGGTGGTATCAGAGACCCAGTACTTC. Its translation: CASGVVSETQYF.

This clonotype was seen a few times. The V and J genes are TRBV20-1 and TRBJ2-5; TRBD2 matches 11 bases. V gave up 6 bases and J gave up 2 bases; unmatched junction bases: 8. Germline CDR1 and CDR2: DFQATT and SNEGSKA (reference sequence). CDR3 length equals 15 residues. The CDR3 loop reads CSARRTSGPQETQYF. The CDR3 DNA sequence: TGCAGTGCCAGACGGACTAGCGGGCCTCAAGAGACCCAGTACTTC.

The gene calls are TRBV18 and TRBJ2-2; TRBD2 matches 8 bases. V gave up 3 bases and J gave up 1 base; unmatched junction bases: 7. This CDR3 has 17 amino acids. Germline V gives CDR1 KGHSH, CDR2 LQKENI. The CDR3 nucleotides are TGTGCCAGCTCACCCTTACTAGCGGAGATGAACACCGGGGAGCTGTTTTTT. This encodes CASSPLLAEMNTGELFF.

This clonotype was recorded many times. J is TRBJ2-4 and V is TRBV10-3, with TRBD1 matching over 10 bases. The CDR3 runs 14 residues. J was trimmed by 5 bases and V by 5 bases; bases with no gene match: 3. Germline V gene data show CDR1 as ENHRY and CDR2 as SYGVKD. This CDR3 reads CAISPGQGQNIQYF. Here the CDR3 DNA reads TGTGCCATCAGTCCGGGACAGGGGCAAAACATTCAGTACTTC.

V and J are TRBV9 and TRBJ2-5, with 13 bases lining up with TRBD2. The CDR3 extends over 21 amino acids. V trimming: 0 bases; J trimming: 4 bases; junction bases outside the gene matches: 18. Germline V gene data show CDR1 as SGDLS and CDR2 as YYNGEE. CDR3 amino acids: CASSVESGLAGVDPRGETQYF. In DNA form, the CDR3 reads TGTGCCAGCAGCGTAGAGTCAGGACTAGCGGGAGTTGACCCGAGGGGAGAGACCCAGTACTTC.

This clonotype was seen many times. This chain connects TRBV29-1 to TRBJ2-7; 8 bases are shared with TRBD2. The V gene end was trimmed by 1 base and the J gene end by 1 base; junction bases not matched to a gene: 3. CDR1 and CDR2 (germline): SQVTM, ANQGSEA. This CDR3 region has 14 residues. The CDR3 DNA reads as TGCAGCGTTGAAGGAGGGACTAGTTCCTACGAGCAGTACTTC. Amino acids: CSVEGGTSSYEQYF.

This clonotype was seen many times. The chain joins TRBV30 to TRBJ1-5, with unresolved D. This CDR3 comprises 11 residues. Trimming shortened V by 0 bases and J by 9 bases, and 6 bases separated the two germline ends. In germline, CDR1 is GTSNPN, CDR2 SVGIG (reference sequence). This chain's CDR3 is CAWSVLGPQHF. The CDR3 bases are TGTGCCTGGAGTGTACTGGGGCCCCAGCATTTT.

This clonotype came up a few times. This chain joins TRBV2 and TRBJ2-5; D remains ambiguous. Germline V gene lookup returns CDR1 SNHLY and CDR2 FYNNEI. The CDR3 loop spans 10 amino acids. V was shortened by 6 bases and J by 3 bases, with 2 bases between the two germline ends. CDR3 sequence: CASRKETQYF. As DNA, the CDR3 is TGTGCCAGCAGAAAAGAGACCCAGTACTTC.

This clonotype was seen many times. The rearrangement uses TRBV12-3 or TRBV12-4 and TRBJ2-7; 7 nucleotides agree with TRBD2. The CDR3 runs to 17 residues. J was trimmed by 2 bases and V by 6 bases; bases with no gene match: 16. Here the CDR3 reads CASSLLSGRALAYEQYF. DNA for the CDR3: TGTGCCAGCAGCCTCCTTAGTGGGAGGGCCCTCGCCTACGAGCAGTACTTC.

As to this clonotype: The junction departs from the called germline gene at one end, perhaps through a read error. The V and J genes are TRBV6-2 or TRBV6-3 and TRBJ2-7; TRBD2 matches at 8 bases. The V gene's germline CDR1 is MNHEY and CDR2 SVGEGT. This CDR3 comprises 14 residues. The CDR3 DNA reads TGTGTCAGCAGTTACGGGACTAGCTCCTACGAGCAGTACTTC. Translation gives CVSSYGTSSYEQYF.

The chain uses TRBV6-5 and TRBJ2-7; D unclear. The CDR3 contains 14 residues. CDR1 and CDR2 (germline): MNHEY, SVGAGI. The V and J ends lost 5 bases and 4 bases respectively, with 15 bases between them. The CDR3 is CASSPDAKSYEQYF. The CDR3, as DNA: TGTGCCAGCAGTCCGGACGCAAAATCTTACGAGCAGTACTTC.

This chain links TRBV28 with TRBJ2-1; 11 bases align to TRBD2. The CDR3 sequence is 20 residues long. The trim removed 3 bases at V and 1 base at J, leaving 14 bases unmatched. Germline V gene lookup returns CDR1 MDHEN and CDR2 SYDVKM. The chain's CDR3 is CASSFIRLTSGSLSYNEQFF. The CDR3 bases are TGTGCCAGCAGTTTTATCAGGCTCACTAGCGGGAGTTTATCCTACAATGAGCAGTTCTTC.

This clonotype appeared a few times. The chain is built from TRBV28 and TRBJ1-5; D is uncertain. Germline lookup yields CDR1 MDHEN and CDR2 SYDVKM. The CDR3 spans 12 residues. In nucleotides, the CDR3 is TGTGGGTCGGGAAGGAACAATCAGCCCCAGCATTTT. Residues: CGSGRNNQPQHF.

This clonotype was seen ten or more times. Likely a read error: the CDR3 ends without its conserved phenylalanine or tryptophan. The DNA is left out, because the CDR3 cannot be placed on it with certainty; the CDR3 is given as TCRdb lists it. The V and J genes are TRBV7-9 and TRBJ2-1; TRBD2 reflects the table's D call only, with no check against the DNA. The CDR3 is 12 amino acids long, termini counted. Per the germline V gene, CDR1 is SEHNR and CDR2 is FQNEAQ (reference sequence). CDR3 protein: CASSLRLEAVMD.

The table lists this clonotype with a count of one. The rearrangement uses TRBV3-1 and TRBJ2-5; no clear D. CDR3 length: 16 amino acids. Trimming left V 1 base short and J 2 bases short, with 14 bases between. Looked up from germline, CDR1 is LGHDT and CDR2 is YNNKEL (reference sequence). The CDR3 loop is CASSQGVPRGQETQYF. CDR3 nucleotides: TGTGCCAGCAGCCAAGGAGTCCCTAGAGGTCAAGAGACCCAGTACTTC.